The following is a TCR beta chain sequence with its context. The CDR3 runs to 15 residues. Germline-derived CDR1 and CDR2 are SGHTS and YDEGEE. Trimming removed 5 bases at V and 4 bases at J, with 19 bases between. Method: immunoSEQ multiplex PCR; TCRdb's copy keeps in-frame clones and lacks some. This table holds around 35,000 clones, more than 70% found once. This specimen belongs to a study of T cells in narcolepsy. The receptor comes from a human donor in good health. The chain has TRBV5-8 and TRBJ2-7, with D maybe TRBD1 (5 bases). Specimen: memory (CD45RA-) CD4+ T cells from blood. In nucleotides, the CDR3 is TGTGCCAGCAGAACCCCCCGGACACGGGTTTACGAGCAGTACTTC. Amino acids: CASRTPRTRVYEQYF.